This T cell receptor (beta chain) appears in the sequencing data of a study of early T cells in non-severe SARS-CoV-2 infection. About the study: Unsorted whole-blood RNA was sequenced in bulk, leaving chains unpaired.

Individual cDNA molecules carried attached unique molecular identifiers. TCRdb recomputed calls from the 5' RACE reads with MiXCR, one row per CDR3 protein. The sample carries around 26,000 distinct CDR3 sequences, 4% to 6% recorded once. CDR3 size: 13 residues. V was pared by 1 base and J by 2 bases, with 9 bases between. The germline V gene has CDR1 SQVTM and CDR2 ANQGSEA. The TCR was taken from an adult who was a healthcare worker with PCR-confirmed SARS-CoV-2 infection or an uninfected control (not recorded which). Source material: whole blood. The chain recombines TRBV29-1 with TRBJ2-7; D unresolved. For the CDR3, the DNA is TGCAGCGTTGAAGGATATCCGGCCTACGAGCAGTACTTC. It specifies CSVEGYPAYEQYF.